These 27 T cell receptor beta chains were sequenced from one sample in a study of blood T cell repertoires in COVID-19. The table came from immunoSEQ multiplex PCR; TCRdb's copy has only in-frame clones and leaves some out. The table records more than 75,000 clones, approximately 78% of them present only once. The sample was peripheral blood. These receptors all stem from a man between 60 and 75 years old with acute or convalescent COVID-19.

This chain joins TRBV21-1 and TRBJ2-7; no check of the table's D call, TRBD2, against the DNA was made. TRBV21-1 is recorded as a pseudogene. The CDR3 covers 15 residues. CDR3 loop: CASSKKGTSHGEQYF. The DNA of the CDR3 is TGTGCCAGCAGCAAAAAAGGGACTAGCCATGGCGAGCAGTACTTC.

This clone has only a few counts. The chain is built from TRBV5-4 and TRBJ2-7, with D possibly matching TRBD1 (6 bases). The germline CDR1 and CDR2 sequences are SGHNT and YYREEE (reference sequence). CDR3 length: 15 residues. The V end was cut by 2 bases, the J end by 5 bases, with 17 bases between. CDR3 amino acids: CASSFWGPPWDEQYF. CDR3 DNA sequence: TGTGCCAGCAGCTTCTGGGGGCCCCCCTGGGACGAGCAGTACTTC.

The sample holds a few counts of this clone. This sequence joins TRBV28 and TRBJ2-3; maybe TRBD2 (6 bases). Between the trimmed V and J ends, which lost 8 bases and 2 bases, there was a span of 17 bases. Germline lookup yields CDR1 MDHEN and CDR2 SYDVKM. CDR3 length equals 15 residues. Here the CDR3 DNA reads TGTGCCAGCGGGGAGGTCCGGGAATTCACAGATACGCAGTATTTT. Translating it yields CASGEVREFTDTQYF.

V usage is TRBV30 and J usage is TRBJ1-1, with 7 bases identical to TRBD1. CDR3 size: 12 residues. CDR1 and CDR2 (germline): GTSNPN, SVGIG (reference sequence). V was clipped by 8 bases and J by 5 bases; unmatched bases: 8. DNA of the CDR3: TGTGCCAGCCAGGGGGAGATGACTGAAGCTTTCTTT. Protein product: CASQGEMTEAFF.

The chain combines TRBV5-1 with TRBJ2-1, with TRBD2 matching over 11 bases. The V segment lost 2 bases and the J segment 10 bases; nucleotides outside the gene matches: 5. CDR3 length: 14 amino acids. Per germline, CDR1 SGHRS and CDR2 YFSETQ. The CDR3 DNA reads TGCGCCAGCAGCTTCGGGACTAGCGGAGAGGAGCAGTTCTTC. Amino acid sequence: CASSFGTSGEEQFF.

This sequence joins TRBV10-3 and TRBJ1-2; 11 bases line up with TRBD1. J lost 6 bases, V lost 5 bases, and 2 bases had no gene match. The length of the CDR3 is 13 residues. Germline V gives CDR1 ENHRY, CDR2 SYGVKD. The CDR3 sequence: CAISWGQGDGYTF. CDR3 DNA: TGTGCCATCAGTTGGGGACAGGGGGATGGCTACACCTTC.

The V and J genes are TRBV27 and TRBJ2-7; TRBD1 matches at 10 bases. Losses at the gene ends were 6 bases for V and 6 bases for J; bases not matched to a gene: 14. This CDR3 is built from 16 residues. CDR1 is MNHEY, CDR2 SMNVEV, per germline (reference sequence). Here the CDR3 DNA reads TGTGCCAGCAGCTCCCTACAGGGGGACAGGGGCTCCGAGCAGTACTTC. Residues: CASSSLQGDRGSEQYF.

CDR3 residues: CSAQKNNEQFF. CDR3 DNA sequence: TGCAGTGCTCAGAAGAACAATGAGCAGTTCTTC. The chain is built from TRBV20-1 and TRBJ2-1; D is unclear. Germline V gives CDR1 DFQATT, CDR2 SNEGSKA (reference sequence). V lost 5 bases to trimming and J lost 5 bases, with 7 bases between them. This CDR3 spans 11 amino acids.

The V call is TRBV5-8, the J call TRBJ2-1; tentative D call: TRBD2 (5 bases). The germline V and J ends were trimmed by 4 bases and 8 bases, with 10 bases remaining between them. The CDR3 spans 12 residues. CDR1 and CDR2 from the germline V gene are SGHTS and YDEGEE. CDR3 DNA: TGTGCCAGCAGCCTCGGGGAAGATGAGCAGTTCTTC. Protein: CASSLGEDEQFF.

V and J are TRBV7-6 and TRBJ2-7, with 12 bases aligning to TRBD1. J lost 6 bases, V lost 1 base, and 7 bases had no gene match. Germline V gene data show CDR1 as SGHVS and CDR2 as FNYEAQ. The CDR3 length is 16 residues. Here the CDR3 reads CASSLGPGTGGSEQYF. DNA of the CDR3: TGTGCCAGCAGCTTAGGTCCCGGGACAGGGGGCAGCGAGCAGTACTTC.

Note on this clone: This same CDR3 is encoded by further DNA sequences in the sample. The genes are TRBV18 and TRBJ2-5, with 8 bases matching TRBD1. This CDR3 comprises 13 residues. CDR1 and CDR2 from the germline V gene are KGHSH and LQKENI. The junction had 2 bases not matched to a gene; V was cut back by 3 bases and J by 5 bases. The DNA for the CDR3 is TGTGCCAGCTCACCCGGACAGGGCGAGACCCAGTACTTC. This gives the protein CASSPGQGETQYF.

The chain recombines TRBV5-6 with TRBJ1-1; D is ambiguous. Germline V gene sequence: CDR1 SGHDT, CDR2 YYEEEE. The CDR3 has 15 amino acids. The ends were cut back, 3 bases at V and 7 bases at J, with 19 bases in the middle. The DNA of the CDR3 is TGTGCCAGCAGCTCTCCCGGCGGGCGCGATCTTGAAGCTTTCTTT. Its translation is CASSSPGGRDLEAFF.

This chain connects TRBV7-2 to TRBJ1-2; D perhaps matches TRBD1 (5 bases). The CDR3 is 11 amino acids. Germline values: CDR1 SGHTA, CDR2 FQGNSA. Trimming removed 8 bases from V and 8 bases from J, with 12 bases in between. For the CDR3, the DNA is TGTGCCAGCGGCGGCGGGGGGGGCTACACCTTC. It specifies CASGGGGGYTF.

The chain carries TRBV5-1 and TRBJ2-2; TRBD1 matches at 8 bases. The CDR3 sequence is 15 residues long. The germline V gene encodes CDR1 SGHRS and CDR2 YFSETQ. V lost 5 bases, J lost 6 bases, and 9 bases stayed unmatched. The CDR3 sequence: CASRDQAGGPGELFF. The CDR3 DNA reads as TGCGCCAGCAGGGATCAGGCAGGGGGCCCCGGGGAGCTGTTTTTT.

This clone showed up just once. The CDR3 loop is CASSLGASGIGNTIYF. CDR3 coding DNA: TGCGCCAGCAGCTTGGGTGCCTCGGGGATTGGAAACACCATATATTTT. This chain links TRBV5-1 with TRBJ1-3, with D hard to call. Germline CDR1 is SGHRS and CDR2 is YFSETQ. Deletions cut 0 bases from V and 3 bases from J, with 13 bases between. This CDR3 contains 16 residues.

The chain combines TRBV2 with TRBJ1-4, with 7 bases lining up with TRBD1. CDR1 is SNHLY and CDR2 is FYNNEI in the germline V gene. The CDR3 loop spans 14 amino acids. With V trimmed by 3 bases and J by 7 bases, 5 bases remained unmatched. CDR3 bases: TGTGCCAGCAGTGATGGGACAGCGAGTGAAAAACTGTTTTTT. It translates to CASSDGTASEKLFF.

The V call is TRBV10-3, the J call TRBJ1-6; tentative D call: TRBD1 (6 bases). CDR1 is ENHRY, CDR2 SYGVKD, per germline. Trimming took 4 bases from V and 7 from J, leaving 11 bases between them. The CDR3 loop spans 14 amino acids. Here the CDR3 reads CAISGVRGNSPLHF. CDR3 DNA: TGTGCCATCAGTGGGGTCAGGGGAAATTCACCCCTCCACTTT.

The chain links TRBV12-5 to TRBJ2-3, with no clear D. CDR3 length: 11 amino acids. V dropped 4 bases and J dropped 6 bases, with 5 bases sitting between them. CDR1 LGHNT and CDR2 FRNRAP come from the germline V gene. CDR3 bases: TGTGCTAGTGGTTCGAGGGATACGCAGTATTTT. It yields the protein CASGSRDTQYF.

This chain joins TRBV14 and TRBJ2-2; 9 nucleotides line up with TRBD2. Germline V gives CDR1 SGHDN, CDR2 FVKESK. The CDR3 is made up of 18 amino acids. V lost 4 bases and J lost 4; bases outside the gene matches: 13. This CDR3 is CASSLGLAGFRATGELFF. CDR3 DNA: TGTGCCAGCAGCCTGGGGCTAGCGGGGTTCAGGGCCACCGGGGAGCTGTTTTTT.

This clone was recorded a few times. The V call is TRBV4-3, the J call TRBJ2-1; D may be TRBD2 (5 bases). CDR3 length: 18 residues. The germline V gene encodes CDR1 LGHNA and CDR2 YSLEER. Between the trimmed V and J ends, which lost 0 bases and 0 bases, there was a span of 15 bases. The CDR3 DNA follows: TGCGCCAGCAGCCAAGATCCGGAGCGGACCCTCTCCTACAATGAGCAGTTCTTC. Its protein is CASSQDPERTLSYNEQFF.

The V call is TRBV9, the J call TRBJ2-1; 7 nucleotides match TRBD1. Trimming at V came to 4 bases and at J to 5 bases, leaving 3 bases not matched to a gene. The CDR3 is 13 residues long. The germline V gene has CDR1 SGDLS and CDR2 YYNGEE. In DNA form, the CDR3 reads TGTGCCAGCAGCTTACAGGGGAACAATGAGCAGTTCTTC. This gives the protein CASSLQGNNEQFF.

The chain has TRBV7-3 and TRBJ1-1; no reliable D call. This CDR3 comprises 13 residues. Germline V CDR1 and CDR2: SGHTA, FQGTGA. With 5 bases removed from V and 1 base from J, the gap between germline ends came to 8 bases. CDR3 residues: CASSIQANTEAFF. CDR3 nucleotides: TGTGCCAGCAGCATTCAGGCGAACACTGAAGCTTTCTTT.

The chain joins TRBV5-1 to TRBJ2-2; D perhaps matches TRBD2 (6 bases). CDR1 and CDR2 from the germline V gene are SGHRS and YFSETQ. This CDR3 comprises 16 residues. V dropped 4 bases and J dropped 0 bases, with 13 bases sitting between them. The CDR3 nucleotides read TGCGCCAGCAGCCCACTCCTAGCGACGAACACCGGGGAGCTGTTTTTT. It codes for CASSPLLATNTGELFF.

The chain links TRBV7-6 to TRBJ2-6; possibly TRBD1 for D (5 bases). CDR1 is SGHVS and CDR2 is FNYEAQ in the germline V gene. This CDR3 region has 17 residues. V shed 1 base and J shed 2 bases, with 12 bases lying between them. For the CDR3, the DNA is TGTGCCAGCAGCTTAGTTTTCCAGGGTCCTGGGGCCAACGTCCTGACTTTC. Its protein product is CASSLVFQGPGANVLTF.

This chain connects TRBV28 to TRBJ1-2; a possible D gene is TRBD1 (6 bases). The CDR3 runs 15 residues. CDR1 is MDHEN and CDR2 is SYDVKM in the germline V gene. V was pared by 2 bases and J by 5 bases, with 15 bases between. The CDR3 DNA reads TGTGCCAGCAGTTTAGGGGGGGCGAAGGTATATGGCTACACCTTC. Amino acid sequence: CASSLGGAKVYGYTF.

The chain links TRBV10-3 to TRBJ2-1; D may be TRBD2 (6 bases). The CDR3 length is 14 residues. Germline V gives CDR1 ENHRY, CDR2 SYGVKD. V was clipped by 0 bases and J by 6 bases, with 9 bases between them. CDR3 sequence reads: CAISESGTANEQFF. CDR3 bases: TGTGCCATCAGTGAGTCTGGGACTGCCAATGAGCAGTTCTTC.

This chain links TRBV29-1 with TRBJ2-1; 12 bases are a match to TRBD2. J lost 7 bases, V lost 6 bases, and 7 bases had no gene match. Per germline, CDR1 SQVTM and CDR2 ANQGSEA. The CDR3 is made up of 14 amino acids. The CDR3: CSVDLAGGPNEQFF. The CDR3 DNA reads TGCAGCGTGGACCTAGCGGGGGGGCCGAATGAGCAGTTCTTC.